These T cell receptor beta chains were read from a single sample in a study of blood T cell repertoires in COVID-19. Some clones are missing from TCRdb's copy, which holds only in-frame ones; the method was immunoSEQ multiplex PCR. The table lists about 140,000 clones, about 92% of them singletons. Sequencing input: peripheral blood. These receptors all stem from a human donor in a cohort sampled during active COVID-19. Both conserved end residues are part of each CDR3. Fields, in order: D gene, clone size, V gene, J gene, CDR3 protein, CDR3 DNA. D genes are given only for firm matches. The size of a clone is reported for some rows only, either as once, few or many, or as a class for expanded clones.

TRBD2	NA	TRBV5-1	TRBJ2-3	CASSGTSGGMNTQYF	TGCGCCAGCAGCGGGACTAGCGGGGGGATGAATACGCAGTATTTT
NA	NA	TRBV30	TRBJ1-1	CAWSVRILDRNTEAFF	TGTGCCTGGAGTGTACGAATCCTCGACAGGAACACTGAAGCTTTCTTT
NA	NA	TRBV6-5	TRBJ2-5	CASSYSQGRETQYF	TGTGCCAGCAGTTACTCTCAGGGGAGAGAGACCCAGTACTTC
NA	NA	TRBV27	TRBJ1-2	CASSTTGAYYGYTF	TGTGCCAGCTCTACGACAGGAGCTTACTATGGCTACACCTTC
NA	NA	TRBV5-4	TRBJ2-3	CASSLDFSSTDTQYF	TGTGCCAGCAGCTTGGACTTCTCTAGCACAGATACGCAGTATTTT
NA	NA	TRBV11-2	TRBJ2-3	CASSLVGGGLGDTQYF	TGTGCCAGCAGCTTAGTTGGGGGGGGGCTAGGAGATACGCAGTATTTT
TRBD1	NA	TRBV4-1	TRBJ1-1	CASSREGQLNTEAFF	TGCGCCAGCAGCCGCGAGGGACAGCTGAACACTGAAGCTTTCTTT
NA	NA	TRBV5-4	TRBJ1-4	CASSLVGVSEKLFF	TGTGCCAGCAGCTTGGTAGGGGTCAGCGAAAAACTGTTTTTT
NA	NA	TRBV4-2	TRBJ2-5	CASSQDPAPGETQYF	TGTGCCAGCAGCCAAGATCCAGCCCCGGGGGAGACCCAGTACTTC
NA	NA	TRBV7-2	TRBJ1-4	CASSPPGNEKLFF	TGTGCCAGCAGCCCCCCAGGGAATGAAAAACTGTTTTTT
TRBD1	NA	TRBV7-2	TRBJ1-2	CASSLLGQGVVGYTF	TGTGCCAGCAGCTTACTAGGACAGGGGGTTGTTGGCTACACCTTC
TRBD1	NA	TRBV6-1	TRBJ1-2	CASSETWDSYGYTF	TGTGCCAGCAGTGAAACATGGGACAGCTATGGCTACACCTTC
NA	NA	TRBV9	TRBJ2-7	CASSPSGDRGYEQYF	TGTGCCAGCAGCCCCTCTGGAGACAGAGGCTACGAGCAGTACTTC
TRBD2	NA	TRBV20-1	TRBJ2-5	CSASRLAGGKTQYF	TGCAGTGCTAGTCGGCTAGCGGGGGGGAAGACCCAGTACTTC
NA	NA	TRBV5-4	TRBJ1-2	CASSFRYGSDANYGYTF	TGTGCCAGCAGCTTTCGGTATGGCAGCGACGCTAACTATGGCTACACCTTC
NA	NA	TRBV9	TRBJ2-6	CASSVEVWGPSGANVLTF	TGTGCCAGCAGCGTAGAAGTCTGGGGGCCTTCTGGGGCCAACGTCCTGACTTTC
NA	NA	TRBV3-1/TRBV3-2	TRBJ1-2	CASSSRGGNYGYTF	TGTGCCAGCAGCTCTCGTGGGGGGAACTATGGCTACACCTTC
TRBD2	once	TRBV9	TRBJ2-5	CASSASLAGGRETQYF	TGTGCCAGCAGCGCCTCCTTAGCGGGGGGGCGGGAGACCCAGTACTTC
NA	NA	TRBV11-1	TRBJ2-7	CASRPRSSYEQYF	TGTGCCAGCAGACCCCGGAGCTCCTACGAGCAGTACTTC
TRBD2	NA	TRBV11-1	TRBJ2-1	CASSSLAGDYNEQFF	TGTGCCAGCAGCTCACTAGCGGGGGATTACAATGAGCAGTTCTTC
TRBD1	NA	TRBV5-6	TRBJ2-1	CASSMGTGGEQFF	TGTGCCAGCAGCATGGGGACAGGGGGGGAGCAGTTCTTC
NA	NA	TRBV15	TRBJ2-5	CATTLLRGNQETQYF	TGTGCCACCACGCTCCTTCGGGGGAACCAAGAGACCCAGTACTTC
TRBD2	NA	TRBV2	TRBJ2-2	CASSEYRGGAGELFF	TGTGCCAGCAGTGAATATCGCGGGGGGGCCGGGGAGCTGTTTTTT
TRBD1	once	TRBV5-1	TRBJ2-3	CASMVGQGFTDTQYF	TGCGCCAGCATGGTGGGACAGGGATTCACAGATACGCAGTATTTT
NA	few	TRBV4-1	TRBJ2-7	CASSQDERSSYEQYF	TGCGCCAGCAGCCAAGATGAACGGAGCTCCTACGAGCAGTACTTC
NA	NA	TRBV3-1/TRBV3-2	TRBJ2-1	CASSQDLAGWGNEQFF	TGTGCCAGCAGCCAAGATTTGGCAGGGTGGGGCAATGAGCAGTTCTTC
TRBD1	NA	TRBV5-3	TRBJ1-4	CARSLGQGDEKLFF	TGTGCCAGAAGCTTGGGACAGGGGGATGAAAAACTGTTTTTT
TRBD1	many	TRBV29-1	TRBJ2-5	CSARDREGRETQYF	TGCAGCGCCCGGGACAGGGAAGGGAGAGAGACCCAGTACTTC
TRBD2	NA	TRBV6-6	TRBJ2-5	CASSTGLAGGQETQYF	TGTGCCAGCAGCACGGGACTAGCGGGGGGGCAAGAGACCCAGTACTTC
NA	NA	TRBV30	TRBJ1-1	CAWSGRGTEAFF	TGTGCCTGGAGCGGTAGAGGTACTGAAGCTTTCTTT
TRBD1	NA	TRBV3-1/TRBV3-2	TRBJ1-1	CASSQVPTGAPNTEAFF	TGTGCCAGCAGCCAAGTCCCAACAGGGGCTCCTAACACTGAAGCTTTCTTT
TRBD1	NA	TRBV5-1	TRBJ2-2	CASRRPGQANTGELFF	TGCGCCAGCAGACGACCGGGACAGGCGAACACCGGGGAGCTGTTTTTT
TRBD2	NA	TRBV9	TRBJ2-1	CASSPGTSGGAYNEQFF	TGTGCCAGCAGCCCCGGGACTAGCGGGGGGGCCTACAATGAGCAGTTCTTC
NA	NA	TRBV21-1	TRBJ1-1	CASSKLNRGLRNTEAFF	TGTGCCAGCAGCAAATTAAACAGGGGTTTAAGGAACACTGAAGCTTTCTTT
TRBD2	NA	TRBV10-3	TRBJ2-3	CAISESGRGGKDTQYF	TGTGCCATCAGTGAGTCGGGGCGGGGGGGTAAAGATACGCAGTATTTT
NA	NA	TRBV7-2	TRBJ2-3	CASSFIPPDTQYF	TGTGCCAGCAGCTTCATTCCCCCAGATACGCAGTATTTT
NA	few	TRBV19	TRBJ1-5	CASSQLTGDQPQHF	TGTGCCAGTAGTCAGTTGACTGGAGACCAGCCCCAGCATTTT
NA	NA	TRBV24-1	TRBJ2-5	CATSVKTQYF	TGTGCCACCAGTGTAAAGACCCAGTACTTC
NA	NA	TRBV7-8	TRBJ2-1	CASSLGRFGGVKYNEQFF	TGTGCCAGCAGCTTAGGGCGATTTGGCGGGGTAAAATACAATGAGCAGTTCTTC
NA	NA	TRBV4-2	TRBJ1-2	CASSHLQGDGYTF	TGTGCCAGCAGCCATCTTCAGGGCGATGGCTACACCTTC
TRBD1	NA	TRBV3-1/TRBV3-2	TRBJ2-7	CASSQGAQGAEQYF	TGTGCCAGCAGCCAAGGTGCTCAGGGGGCCGAGCAGTACTTC
TRBD2	NA	TRBV9	TRBJ2-3	CASSPSPRLAGQDTQYF	TGTGCCAGCAGCCCCAGCCCCCGACTAGCGGGACAAGATACGCAGTATTTT
NA	NA	TRBV9	TRBJ2-5	CASSPRGTMETQYF	TGTGCCAGCAGCCCCCGAGGGACAATGGAGACCCAGTACTTC
NA	NA	TRBV6-6	TRBJ2-1	CASSPSLSSYNEQFF	TGTGCCAGCAGCCCTAGCCTGAGCTCCTACAATGAGCAGTTCTTC
TRBD2	NA	TRBV5-1	TRBJ2-5	CASSLGRGLAGAEWLVETQYF	TGCGCCAGCAGCTTGGGAAGGGGACTAGCGGGCGCGGAATGGTTAGTGGAGACCCAGTACTTC
TRBD1	NA	TRBV3-1/TRBV3-2	TRBJ2-5	CASSRTGVAQETQYF	TGTGCCAGCAGCCGGACAGGGGTAGCCCAAGAGACCCAGTACTTC
NA	NA	TRBV5-1	TRBJ2-5	CASSLGGGHMYQETQYF	TGCGCCAGCAGCTTGGGCGGGGGCCACATGTACCAAGAGACCCAGTACTTC
NA	NA	TRBV6-5	TRBJ1-1	CASSIGGDMAEAFF	TGTGCCAGCAGCATTGGGGGCGACATGGCTGAAGCTTTCTTT
TRBD1	NA	TRBV9	TRBJ2-3	CASSVGRGRITDTQYF	TGTGCCAGCAGCGTAGGTAGGGGGCGCATCACAGATACGCAGTATTTT
NA	NA	TRBV19	TRBJ2-3	CASIIPGTDTQYF	TGTGCCAGTATTATCCCGGGCACAGATACGCAGTATTTT
TRBD2	NA	TRBV2	TRBJ2-1	CASSALGTTYNEQFF	TGTGCCAGCAGCGCCTTAGGGACTACATACAATGAGCAGTTCTTC
TRBD1	few	TRBV9	TRBJ2-2	CASSGSGQGTGELFF	TGTGCCAGCAGCGGATCGGGACAGGGAACCGGGGAGCTGTTTTTT
NA	NA	TRBV5-8	TRBJ2-1	CASSLDRAGYNEQFF	TGTGCCAGCAGCTTGGACAGGGCAGGGTACAATGAGCAGTTCTTC
TRBD1	NA	TRBV29-1	TRBJ2-1	CSVESRTGVTNEQFF	TGCAGCGTTGAATCTAGGACAGGGGTAACTAATGAGCAGTTCTTC
TRBD2	NA	TRBV28	TRBJ2-3	CASSERGSTDTQYF	TGTGCCAGCAGTGAGCGGGGAAGCACAGATACGCAGTATTTT
TRBD1	NA	TRBV18	TRBJ1-1	CASSRQGGLMNTEAFF	TGTGCCAGCTCGCGACAGGGCGGCCTAATGAACACTGAAGCTTTCTTT
NA	once	TRBV3-1/TRBV3-2	TRBJ1-5	CASSQDTHQPQHF	TGTGCCAGCAGCCAGGACACCCATCAGCCCCAGCATTTT
NA	NA	TRBV4-2	TRBJ1-2	CASSQDSGNPYGYTF	TGTGCCAGCAGCCAAGATTCGGGGAATCCCTATGGCTACACCTTC
TRBD1	NA	TRBV12-5	TRBJ1-4	CASGLAPGGVVEKLFF	TGTGCTAGTGGTTTGGCCCCAGGGGGTGTAGTTGAAAAACTGTTTTTT
TRBD1	NA	TRBV18	TRBJ1-3	CASSLLTGESGNTIYF	TGTGCCAGCTCACTCCTTACAGGGGAATCTGGAAACACCATATATTTT